The clone carrying this T cell receptor (beta chain) is large (0.1 to 1%) in the sample. This entry comes from a study of immune reconstitution after stem cell transplant in scleroderma. V lost 3 bases, J lost 2 bases, and 9 bases stayed unmatched. The CDR3 runs 16 residues. TCRdb re-called the RT-PCR reads through MiXCR, storing one row per CDR3 protein. The sample shows about 2,200 distinct CDR3 sequences, 7.4% of them seen only once. This chain joins TRBV5-3 and TRBJ1-2, with 8 bases matching TRBD1. TRBV5-3 has ORF status, its function being uncertain. The receptor was isolated from a male donor with systemic sclerosis. The sample was gathered before or after autologous hematopoietic stem cell transplantation (not recorded which). The CDR3 spells CARSSDRVGRNYGYTF. Written as DNA, the CDR3 is TGTGCCAGAAGCTCGGACAGGGTAGGACGGAACTATGGCTACACCTTC.